This is a list of T cell receptor beta chains from one sample in a study of beta chain features in type 1 diabetes. The method was immunoSEQ multiplex PCR; TCRdb's version includes in-frame clones alone and lacks a portion of them. The sample consists of around 690,000 clones, around an eighth of them appearing once. The sample taken for sequencing was naive CD4+ T cells from blood. The source is a man aged 25 to 40 with type 1 diabetes. The CDR3 runs from the conserved cysteine through the conserved F or W. A clone size is listed for some rows: how often the clone was seen (once, few, many), or a class if it is expanded.

v_gene,j_gene,abundance,CDR3aa
TRBV6-1,TRBJ2-4,NA,CASSEGQAILAKNIQYF
TRBV7-9,TRBJ1-6,NA,CASSPSGAQGNSPLHF
TRBV4-2,TRBJ2-5,NA,CASSQLGGIEETQYF
TRBV27,TRBJ1-2,NA,CASSWGQGGGYTF
TRBV14,TRBJ2-6,few,CASSKIPVGANVLTF
TRBV5-4,TRBJ2-5,few,CASSLGIGRQTRETQYF
TRBV5-1,TRBJ1-2,few,CASSLARTGYTF
TRBV6-5,TRBJ2-7,NA,CASQRGSYEQYF
TRBV9,TRBJ1-2,few,CASSSPEDSNYGYTF
TRBV5-4,TRBJ2-2,few,CASSPSSVNTGELFF
TRBV29-1,TRBJ2-7,few,CSVGRGSTYEQYF
TRBV10-3,TRBJ2-1,NA,CAISEWGQAGNEQFF
TRBV10-1,TRBJ2-2,NA,CASSDTPGELFF
TRBV2,TRBJ2-5,few,CASRPGQGARETQYF
TRBV5-1,TRBJ1-6,few,CASRPDRASPLHF
TRBV4-3,TRBJ2-5,NA,CASSQDWGKQETQYF
TRBV27,TRBJ2-4,NA,CASSLERGGGNIQYF
TRBV12-2,TRBJ2-3,NA,CASRSPSESTDTQYF
TRBV5-4,TRBJ1-5,NA,CASSLGPGTSNQPQHF
TRBV29-1,TRBJ1-1,NA,CSGYRDRETEAFF
TRBV30,TRBJ2-2,few,CAWSVQRPRELFF
TRBV5-1,TRBJ2-4,few,CASTPGLTENIQYF
TRBV9,TRBJ1-3,few,CASSVAGNSGNTIYF
TRBV5-4,TRBJ1-1,few,CASSRPETAEAFF
TRBV11-2,TRBJ2-7,NA,CASTAGQGGAEQYF
TRBV29-1,TRBJ1-5,NA,CSVMGLENQPQHF
TRBV7-8,TRBJ2-7,NA,CASSLVGNSYEQYF
TRBV19,TRBJ2-7,few,CASTQTGTGNYEQYF
TRBV4-2,TRBJ1-2,once,CASSQEVTGRRYGYTF
TRBV5-4,TRBJ1-1,few,CASSLPLGQGERSDTEAFF
TRBV4-3,TRBJ1-6,NA,CASSQDWGNSPLHF
TRBV2,TRBJ1-5,few,CASKEVSNQPQHF
TRBV10-3,TRBJ2-3,few,CAISRGGKNTDTQYF
TRBV4-3,TRBJ2-1,many,CASSQDWDREQFF
TRBV7-8,TRBJ1-1,NA,CASSLGTGWKTEAFF
TRBV15,TRBJ2-3,NA,CATSRGDWFVEGDTQYF
TRBV7-2,TRBJ2-1,NA,CASSDQTGDEQFF
TRBV7-2,TRBJ2-1,few,CASSLTGSDEQFF
TRBV29-1,TRBJ1-4,NA,CSARELAGEKLFF
TRBV10-3,TRBJ1-5,NA,CAIKGTGNQPQHF
TRBV10-3,TRBJ1-5,many,CAISDGQSNQPQHF
TRBV7-3,TRBJ1-1,NA,CASSPGSNTEAFF
TRBV25-1,TRBJ1-4,NA,CASSAGTGILYEKLFF
TRBV5-1,TRBJ2-7,NA,CASSKGDRDTYEQYF
TRBV30,TRBJ2-7,few,CAWSTGGPYEQYF
TRBV5-1,TRBJ1-6,few,CASSLGGSGPSSYNSPLHF
TRBV5-4,TRBJ2-6,NA,CASSVRIGGPGANVLTF
TRBV18,TRBJ2-7,NA,CASSDGRRSVDEQYF
TRBV15,TRBJ1-1,few,CATSRDPSYEAFF